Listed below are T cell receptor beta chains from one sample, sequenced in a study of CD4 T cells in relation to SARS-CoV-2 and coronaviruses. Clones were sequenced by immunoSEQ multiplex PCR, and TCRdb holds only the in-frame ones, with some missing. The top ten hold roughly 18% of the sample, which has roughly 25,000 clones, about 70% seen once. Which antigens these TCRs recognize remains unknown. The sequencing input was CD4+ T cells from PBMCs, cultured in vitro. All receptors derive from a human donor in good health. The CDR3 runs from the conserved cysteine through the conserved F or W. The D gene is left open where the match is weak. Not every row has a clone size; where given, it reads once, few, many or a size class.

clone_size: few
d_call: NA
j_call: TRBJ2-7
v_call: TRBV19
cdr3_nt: TGTGCCAGTAGTACAAATGGGGTCGGGGCGGTTGAGCAGTACTTC
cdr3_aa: CASSTNGVGAVEQYF

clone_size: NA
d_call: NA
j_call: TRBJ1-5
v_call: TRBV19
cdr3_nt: TGTGCCAGTAGTATAGTTCGGCAGCCCCAGCATTTT
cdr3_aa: CASSIVRQPQHF

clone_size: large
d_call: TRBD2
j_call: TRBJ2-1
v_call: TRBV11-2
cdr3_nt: TGTGCCAGCAGAACTAGCGCTACTCAGGGTGAGCAGTTCTTC
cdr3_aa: CASRTSATQGEQFF

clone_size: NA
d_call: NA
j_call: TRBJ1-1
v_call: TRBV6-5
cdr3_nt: TGTGCCAGCAGTTACGGGGGAGTGGGCACTGAAGCTTTCTTT
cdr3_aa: CASSYGGVGTEAFF

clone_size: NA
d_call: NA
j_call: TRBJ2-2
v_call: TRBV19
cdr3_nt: TGTGCCAGTAGTGACAGACAAGAGTACACCGGGGAGCTGTTTTTT
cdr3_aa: CASSDRQEYTGELFF

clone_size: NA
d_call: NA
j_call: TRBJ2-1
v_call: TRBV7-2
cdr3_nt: TGTGCCAGCAGCTTAGGGGCGCGGTCTGAGCGTCGGAGGAATGAGCAGTTCTTC
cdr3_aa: CASSLGARSERRRNEQFF

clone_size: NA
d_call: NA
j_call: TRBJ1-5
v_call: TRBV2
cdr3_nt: TGTGCCAGCAGCCAGGCTGGCGATAGCAATCAGCCCCAGCATTTT
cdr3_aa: CASSQAGDSNQPQHF

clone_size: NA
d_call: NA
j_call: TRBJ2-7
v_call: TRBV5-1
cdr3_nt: TGCGCCAGCAGACCCCCTGGGGGCTCCTACGAGCAGTACTTC
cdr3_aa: CASRPPGGSYEQYF

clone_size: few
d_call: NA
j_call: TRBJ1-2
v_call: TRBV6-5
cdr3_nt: TGTGCCAGCAGTTACCCTGGAGCTTTCTATGGCTACACCTTC
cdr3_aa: CASSYPGAFYGYTF

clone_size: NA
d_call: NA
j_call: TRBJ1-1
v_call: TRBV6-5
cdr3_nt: TGTGCCAGCAGATACTCCAACACTGAAGCTTTCTTT
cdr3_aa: CASRYSNTEAFF

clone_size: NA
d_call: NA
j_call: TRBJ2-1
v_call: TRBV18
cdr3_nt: TGTGCCAGCTCACCGGGGCAGGGTCCCTACAATGAGCAGTTCTTC
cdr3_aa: CASSPGQGPYNEQFF

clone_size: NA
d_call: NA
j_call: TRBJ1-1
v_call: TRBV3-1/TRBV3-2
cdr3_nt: TGTGCCAGCAGCCATCGCACCGGGACCGCGGTTTACTTT
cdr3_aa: CASSHRTGTAVYF

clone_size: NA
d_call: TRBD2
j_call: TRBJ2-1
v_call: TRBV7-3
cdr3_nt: TGTGCCAGCAGCCCGAGACCTGTGACGAGCGGGGGACCCAATGAGCAGTTCTTC
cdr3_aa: CASSPRPVTSGGPNEQFF

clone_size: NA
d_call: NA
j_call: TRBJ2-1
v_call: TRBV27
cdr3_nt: TGTGCCAGCAGCCAAGACAGGCCCTACAATGAGCAGTTCTTC
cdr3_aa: CASSQDRPYNEQFF

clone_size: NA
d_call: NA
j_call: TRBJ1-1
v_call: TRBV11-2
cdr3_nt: TGTGCCAGCAGCTTAGGACGGATGGATGAAGCTTTCTTT
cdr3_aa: CASSLGRMDEAFF

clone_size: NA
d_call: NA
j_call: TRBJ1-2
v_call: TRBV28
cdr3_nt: TGTGCCAGCAGTTTGACAGCGCTCTATGGCTACACCTTC
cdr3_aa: CASSLTALYGYTF

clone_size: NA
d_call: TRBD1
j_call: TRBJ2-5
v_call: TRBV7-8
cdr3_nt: TGTGCCAGCAGCCCAAGGACAGGGGTCTTGGTAGCGGGTTTAGAGACCCAGTACTTC
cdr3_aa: CASSPRTGVLVAGLETQYF

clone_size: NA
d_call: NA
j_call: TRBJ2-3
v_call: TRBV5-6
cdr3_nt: TGTGCCAGCAGCTCCCTGGGGATAAGCACAGATACGCAGTATTTT
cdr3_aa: CASSSLGISTDTQYF

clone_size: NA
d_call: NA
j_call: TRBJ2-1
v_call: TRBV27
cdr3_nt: TGTGCCAGCAGGTTTAACAGGGGAGGTGCCTACAATGAGCAGTTCTTC
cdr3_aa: CASRFNRGGAYNEQFF

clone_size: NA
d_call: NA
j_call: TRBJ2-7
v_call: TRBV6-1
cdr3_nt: TGTGCCAGCAGTGAAAGCTGGGGACGCAACGAGCAGTACTTC
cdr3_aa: CASSESWGRNEQYF

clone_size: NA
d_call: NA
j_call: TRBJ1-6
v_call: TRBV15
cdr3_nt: TGTGCCACCAGCACCACCCTGTGGGGTGGCGATTCACCCCTCCACTTT
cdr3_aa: CATSTTLWGGDSPLHF

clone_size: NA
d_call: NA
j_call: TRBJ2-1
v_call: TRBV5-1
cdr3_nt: TGCGCCAGCAGCTTGGGCCAAACAGCGAGTGAGCAGTTCTTC
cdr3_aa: CASSLGQTASEQFF

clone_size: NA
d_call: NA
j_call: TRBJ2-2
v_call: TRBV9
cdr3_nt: TGTGCCAGCAGCGCTCCGGGACAATACACCGGGGAGCTGTTTTTT
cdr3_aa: CASSAPGQYTGELFF

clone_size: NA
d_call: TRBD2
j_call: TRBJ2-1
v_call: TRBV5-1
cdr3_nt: TGCGCCAGCAGCTTGGTAGCGGGAAGCTACAATGAGCAGTTCTTC
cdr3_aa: CASSLVAGSYNEQFF

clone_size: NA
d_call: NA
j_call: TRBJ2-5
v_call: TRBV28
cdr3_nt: TGTGCCAGCAGTCCCCGTGGTACAGTCCAAGAGACCCAGTACTTC
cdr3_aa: CASSPRGTVQETQYF

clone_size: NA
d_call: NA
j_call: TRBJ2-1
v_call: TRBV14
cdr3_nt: TGTGCCAGCAGCCAAGTATCCAGGAATGAGCAGTTCTTC
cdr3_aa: CASSQVSRNEQFF

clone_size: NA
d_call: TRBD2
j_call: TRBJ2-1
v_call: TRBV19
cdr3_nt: TGTGCCAGTAGTCCCATAGCGGGAGGCCACCACAATGAGCAGTTCTTC
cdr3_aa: CASSPIAGGHHNEQFF

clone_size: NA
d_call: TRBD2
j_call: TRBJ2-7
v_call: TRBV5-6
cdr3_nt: TGTGCCAGCAGCTTGTTACTAGCGGGATATACAGAGCAGTACTTC
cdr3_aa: CASSLLLAGYTEQYF

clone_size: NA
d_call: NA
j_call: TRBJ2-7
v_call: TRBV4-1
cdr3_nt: TGCGCCAGCAGCCAAGGGCCATTGGACAACTCCTACGAGCAGTACTTC
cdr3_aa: CASSQGPLDNSYEQYF

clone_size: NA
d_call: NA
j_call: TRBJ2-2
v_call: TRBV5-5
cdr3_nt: TGTGCCAGCAGCTTGGGTAGGGGAAACACCGGGGAGCTGTTTTTT
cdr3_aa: CASSLGRGNTGELFF

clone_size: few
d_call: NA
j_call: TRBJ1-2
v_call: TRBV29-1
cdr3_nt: TGCAGCGTTGGGGGTAACTATGGCTACACCTTC
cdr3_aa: CSVGGNYGYTF

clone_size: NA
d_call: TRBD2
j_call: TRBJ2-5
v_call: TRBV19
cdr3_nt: TGTGCCAGTAGTAAGGGACTAGCGGGAGGCCCACAAGAGACCCAGTACTTC
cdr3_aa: CASSKGLAGGPQETQYF

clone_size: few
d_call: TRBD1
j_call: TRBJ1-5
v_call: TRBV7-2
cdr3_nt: TGTGCCAGCAGCTTAGGTCAGGGGGCGAATCAGCCCCAGCATTTT
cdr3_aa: CASSLGQGANQPQHF

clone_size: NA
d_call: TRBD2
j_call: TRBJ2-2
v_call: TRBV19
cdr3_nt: TGTGCCAGTAGTGTTAGCGGGAGGGAAGCCGGGGAGCTGTTTTTT
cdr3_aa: CASSVSGREAGELFF

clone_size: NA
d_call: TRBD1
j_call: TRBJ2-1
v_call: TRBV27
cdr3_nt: TGTGCCAGCAGTTTCCTAGGGGGCCTCTACAATGAGCAGTTCTTC
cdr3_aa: CASSFLGGLYNEQFF

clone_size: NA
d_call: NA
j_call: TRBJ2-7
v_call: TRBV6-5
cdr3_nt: TGTGCCAGCAGTTACTCGATGCTCGACTACGAGCAGTACTTC
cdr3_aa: CASSYSMLDYEQYF

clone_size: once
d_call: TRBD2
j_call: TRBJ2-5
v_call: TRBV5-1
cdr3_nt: TGCGCCAGCAGCTTGGAACCGTTGCGGGAGGGGGGGCCGGGGGAGACCCAGTACTTC
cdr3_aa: CASSLEPLREGGPGETQYF